Listed below are T cell receptor beta chains from one sample, sequenced in a study of T cell responses to AZD1222 COVID-19 vaccine. Data came from immunoSEQ multiplex PCR; TCRdb stores just in-frame clones and leaves some out. Here the sample spans some 24,000 clones, 86% being singletons. The material sequenced was peripheral blood, taken 28 days after the second AZD1222 dose. Every receptor here comes from an adult who received the AZD1222 COVID-19 vaccine. Each CDR3 is given with its conserved first and last residue. A D gene is named only where the DNA matches it firmly. Some rows mark clone size as missing; the rest say once, few, many or name a class of expanded clone.

cdr3_aa: CATSRVERTQYF
cdr3_nt: TGTGCCACCAGCAGAGTCGAGCGTACGCAGTATTTT
d_call: -
j_call: TRBJ2-3
v_call: TRBV15
clone_size: -

cdr3_aa: CASSPQWGGAATDTQYF
cdr3_nt: TGCGCCAGCAGCCCCCAGTGGGGGGGCGCAGCTACAGATACGCAGTATTTT
d_call: -
j_call: TRBJ2-3
v_call: TRBV5-1
clone_size: -

cdr3_aa: CASSLSTSQGAEGYTF
cdr3_nt: TGCGCCAGCAGCTTGAGCACTTCACAGGGGGCGGAGGGCTACACCTTC
d_call: TRBD1
j_call: TRBJ1-2
v_call: TRBV5-1
clone_size: -

cdr3_aa: CASSPSLTLGGGEKLFF
cdr3_nt: TGTGCCAGCTCACCTTCCCTAACCCTCGGGGGCGGTGAAAAACTGTTTTTT
d_call: -
j_call: TRBJ1-4
v_call: TRBV18
clone_size: -

cdr3_aa: CSVELGTANTEAFF
cdr3_nt: TGCAGCGTTGAATTAGGGACAGCAAACACTGAAGCTTTCTTT
d_call: TRBD1
j_call: TRBJ1-1
v_call: TRBV29-1
clone_size: -

cdr3_aa: CASGASGDLNEQYF
cdr3_nt: TGTGCCAGCGGAGCTAGCGGGGACCTGAACGAGCAGTACTTC
d_call: TRBD2
j_call: TRBJ2-7
v_call: TRBV6-6
clone_size: -

cdr3_aa: CASSLHRMNTGELFF
cdr3_nt: TGTGCCAGCAGCTTACACAGGATGAACACCGGGGAGCTGTTTTTT
d_call: -
j_call: TRBJ2-2
v_call: TRBV7-3
clone_size: -

cdr3_aa: CASSLGQGAGETQYF
cdr3_nt: TGTGCCAGCAGTTTGGGACAGGGGGCAGGGGAGACCCAGTACTTC
d_call: TRBD1
j_call: TRBJ2-5
v_call: TRBV28
clone_size: once

cdr3_aa: CASSRTANTEAFF
cdr3_nt: TGTGCCAGCTCACGGACAGCGAACACTGAAGCTTTCTTT
d_call: -
j_call: TRBJ1-1
v_call: TRBV18
clone_size: -

cdr3_aa: CASSSYQGALGQYF
cdr3_nt: TGTGCCAGTAGTTCCTACCAGGGGGCGTTAGGGCAGTACTTC
d_call: TRBD1
j_call: TRBJ2-7
v_call: TRBV19
clone_size: -

cdr3_aa: CASSQGTPGLAGATDTQYF
cdr3_nt: TGTGCCAGCAGCCAAGGGACCCCCGGACTAGCGGGAGCGACAGATACGCAGTATTTT
d_call: TRBD2
j_call: TRBJ2-3
v_call: TRBV14
clone_size: -

cdr3_aa: CASSSSGTGGLDYGYTF
cdr3_nt: TGTGCCAGCAGCTCCTCCGGGACAGGAGGTCTCGACTATGGCTACACCTTC
d_call: TRBD1
j_call: TRBJ1-2
v_call: TRBV5-4
clone_size: once

cdr3_aa: CASSYRGTAEAFF
cdr3_nt: TGTGCCAGCAGTTATCGGGGGACAGCAGAAGCTTTCTTT
d_call: TRBD1
j_call: TRBJ1-1
v_call: TRBV12-3/TRBV12-4
clone_size: -

cdr3_aa: CASRTPRGTQYF
cdr3_nt: TGTGCCAGTAGAACCCCGCGAGGGACCCAGTACTTC
d_call: -
j_call: TRBJ2-5
v_call: TRBV19
clone_size: -

cdr3_aa: CATSRGSGESYEQYF
cdr3_nt: TGTGCCACCAGCAGAGGGTCAGGGGAGTCCTACGAGCAGTACTTC
d_call: -
j_call: TRBJ2-7
v_call: TRBV15
clone_size: once

cdr3_aa: CAIRYRDTGSNQPQHF
cdr3_nt: TGCGCCATCCGTTATCGGGACACAGGTAGCAATCAGCCCCAGCATTTT
d_call: -
j_call: TRBJ1-5
v_call: TRBV10-1
clone_size: -

cdr3_aa: CATSDSGGRGQPQHF
cdr3_nt: TGTGCCACCAGTGATTCTGGGGGTCGCGGTCAGCCCCAGCATTTT
d_call: -
j_call: TRBJ1-5
v_call: TRBV24-1
clone_size: -

cdr3_aa: CASSLAEGSYEQYF
cdr3_nt: TGTGCCAGCAGCTTAGCGGAGGGTTCCTACGAGCAGTACTTC
d_call: -
j_call: TRBJ2-7
v_call: TRBV7-9
clone_size: -

cdr3_aa: CASSSTGDEGSSYNSPLHF
cdr3_nt: TGTGCCAGCTCTAGTACCGGTGACGAAGGGAGCTCCTATAATTCACCCCTCCACTTT
d_call: -
j_call: TRBJ1-6
v_call: TRBV18
clone_size: -

cdr3_aa: CASSLTGTTAYNEQFF
cdr3_nt: TGTGCCAGCAGCCTTACCGGGACTACCGCCTACAATGAGCAGTTCTTC
d_call: TRBD2
j_call: TRBJ2-1
v_call: TRBV3-1/TRBV3-2
clone_size: -

cdr3_aa: CASSPGQGLGIQYF
cdr3_nt: TGCGCCAGCAGCCCCGGACAGGGTTTGGGCATTCAGTACTTC
d_call: TRBD1
j_call: TRBJ2-4
v_call: TRBV5-1
clone_size: -

cdr3_aa: CASSETGGGEQYF
cdr3_nt: TGTGCCAGCAGTGAAACAGGGGGCGGGGAGCAGTACTTC
d_call: TRBD1
j_call: TRBJ2-7
v_call: TRBV2
clone_size: -

cdr3_aa: CASSSESRGSPLHF
cdr3_nt: TGTGCCAGCAGCTCCGAATCCCGAGGTTCACCCCTCCACTTT
d_call: -
j_call: TRBJ1-6
v_call: TRBV7-2
clone_size: -

cdr3_aa: CASSIDLMDGTYEQYF
cdr3_nt: TGTGCCAGTAGTATAGATCTAATGGACGGTACCTACGAGCAGTACTTC
d_call: -
j_call: TRBJ2-7
v_call: TRBV19
clone_size: -

cdr3_aa: CASSWTESSYNEQFF
cdr3_nt: TGCGCCAGCAGCTGGACAGAGAGCTCCTACAATGAGCAGTTCTTC
d_call: -
j_call: TRBJ2-1
v_call: TRBV5-1
clone_size: -

cdr3_aa: CASSEYLGYEVPQHF
cdr3_nt: TGTGCCAGCAGTGAATACCTGGGGTACGAGGTGCCCCAGCATTTT
d_call: -
j_call: TRBJ1-5
v_call: TRBV2
clone_size: -

cdr3_aa: CASSYPRGGLNEKLFF
cdr3_nt: TGTGCCAGCAGTTACCCCCGAGGGGGACTTAATGAAAAACTGTTTTTT
d_call: -
j_call: TRBJ1-4
v_call: TRBV28
clone_size: -

cdr3_aa: CASSLKVLRGLAEYNEQFF
cdr3_nt: TGTGCCAGCAGCTTAAAGGTTCTAAGGGGACTAGCGGAGTACAATGAGCAGTTCTTC
d_call: TRBD2
j_call: TRBJ2-1
v_call: TRBV7-8
clone_size: -

cdr3_aa: CASSLAGQGNSPLHF
cdr3_nt: TGCGCCAGCAGCTTGGCCGGACAGGGGAATTCACCCCTCCACTTT
d_call: TRBD1
j_call: TRBJ1-6
v_call: TRBV5-1
clone_size: once

cdr3_aa: CSVEVVSYNEQFF
cdr3_nt: TGCAGCGTTGAAGTGGTATCCTACAATGAGCAGTTCTTC
d_call: -
j_call: TRBJ2-1
v_call: TRBV29-1
clone_size: -

cdr3_aa: CAISGARIFGNTIYF
cdr3_nt: TGTGCCATCAGTGGGGCCAGAATTTTTGGAAACACCATATATTTT
d_call: -
j_call: TRBJ1-3
v_call: TRBV10-3
clone_size: -

cdr3_aa: CASSRPGGRRTDTQYF
cdr3_nt: TGTGCCAGCTCACGGCCGGGGGGAAGACGCACAGATACGCAGTATTTT
d_call: TRBD2
j_call: TRBJ2-3
v_call: TRBV18
clone_size: -

cdr3_aa: CASSDLNPGTHTGELFF
cdr3_nt: TGTGCCAGCAGTGACCTAAACCCCGGGACGCACACCGGGGAGCTGTTTTTT
d_call: -
j_call: TRBJ2-2
v_call: TRBV6-1
clone_size: -

cdr3_aa: CASSGNSRQVTSYEQYF
cdr3_nt: TGTGCCAGTAGTGGAAATAGCCGACAGGTAACATCCTACGAGCAGTACTTC
d_call: -
j_call: TRBJ2-7
v_call: TRBV19
clone_size: -

cdr3_aa: CASSLGTDTDTQYF
cdr3_nt: TGTGCCAGCAGCTTGGGGACAGACACAGATACGCAGTATTTT
d_call: -
j_call: TRBJ2-3
v_call: TRBV5-4
clone_size: once

cdr3_aa: CASSRETGGYTF
cdr3_nt: TGTGCCAGCAGCCGGGAGACAGGCGGCTACACCTTC
d_call: -
j_call: TRBJ1-2
v_call: TRBV3-1/TRBV3-2
clone_size: -

cdr3_aa: CASSPRDVQETQYF
cdr3_nt: TGTGCCAGCAGCCCCAGGGATGTCCAAGAGACCCAGTACTTC
d_call: -
j_call: TRBJ2-5
v_call: TRBV5-4
clone_size: -

cdr3_aa: CASSFGQGFTYKFF
cdr3_nt: TGTGCCAGCAGCTTCGGGCAGGGGTTCACCTATAAGTTCTTC
d_call: -
j_call: TRBJ2-1
v_call: TRBV7-2
clone_size: -

cdr3_aa: CASSRDRLGNSPLHF
cdr3_nt: TGTGCCAGTAGTCGGGACCGACTGGGTAATTCACCCCTCCACTTT
d_call: -
j_call: TRBJ1-6
v_call: TRBV19
clone_size: -

cdr3_aa: CAWEYDEKLFF
cdr3_nt: TGTGCCTGGGAGTATGATGAAAAACTGTTTTTT
d_call: -
j_call: TRBJ1-4
v_call: TRBV30
clone_size: -

cdr3_aa: CASSLVPSLGLELFF
cdr3_nt: TGTGCCAGCAGCTTAGTTCCTAGTTTGGGTCTGGAGCTGTTTTTT
d_call: -
j_call: TRBJ2-2
v_call: TRBV7-2
clone_size: -

cdr3_aa: CASSSGQTTQYF
cdr3_nt: TGTGCCAGCAGTTCCGGACAGACTACGCAGTATTTT
d_call: -
j_call: TRBJ2-3
v_call: TRBV27
clone_size: few

cdr3_aa: CASSARGRVPGTGYEQYF
cdr3_nt: TGTGCCAGCAGTGCTAGGGGGCGGGTGCCAGGGACCGGCTACGAGCAGTACTTC
d_call: TRBD1
j_call: TRBJ2-7
v_call: TRBV6-1
clone_size: -

cdr3_aa: CASRSVHSYEQYF
cdr3_nt: TGTGCAAGTCGCTCCGTTCACTCCTACGAGCAGTACTTC
d_call: -
j_call: TRBJ2-7
v_call: TRBV12-2
clone_size: -

cdr3_aa: CASSQVGTGDPGELFF
cdr3_nt: TGTGCCAGCAGCCAAGTGGGGACAGGGGACCCCGGGGAGCTGTTTTTT
d_call: TRBD1
j_call: TRBJ2-2
v_call: TRBV4-2
clone_size: -

cdr3_aa: CASRPDSLNAEAFF
cdr3_nt: TGTGCCAGCAGACCGGACAGTCTGAACGCTGAAGCTTTCTTT
d_call: -
j_call: TRBJ1-1
v_call: TRBV27
clone_size: -

cdr3_aa: CASSVDTGIGYTF
cdr3_nt: TGTGCCAGCAGCGTAGACACAGGGATAGGCTACACCTTC
d_call: -
j_call: TRBJ1-2
v_call: TRBV9
clone_size: once

cdr3_aa: CASSSTDTQYF
cdr3_nt: TGCGCCAGCAGCTCCACAGATACGCAGTATTTT
d_call: -
j_call: TRBJ2-3
v_call: TRBV5-1
clone_size: -

cdr3_aa: CASTTNTGELFF
cdr3_nt: TGTGCCAGCACTACGAACACCGGGGAGCTGTTTTTT
d_call: -
j_call: TRBJ2-2
v_call: TRBV5-6
clone_size: -

cdr3_aa: CASSVGGGAIYEQYF
cdr3_nt: TGTGCCAGCAGCGTAGGGGGCGGGGCTATCTACGAGCAGTACTTC
d_call: -
j_call: TRBJ2-7
v_call: TRBV9
clone_size: -

cdr3_aa: CASSRQGDINEQFF
cdr3_nt: TGTGCCAGCAGCCGACAGGGTGATATCAATGAGCAGTTCTTC
d_call: TRBD1
j_call: TRBJ2-1
v_call: TRBV6-5
clone_size: -

cdr3_aa: CASSLTPGAGYEQYF
cdr3_nt: TGTGCCAGCAGCTTAACCCCCGGGGCAGGATACGAGCAGTACTTC
d_call: -
j_call: TRBJ2-7
v_call: TRBV7-3
clone_size: -

cdr3_aa: CASSLVGGQGVYEQFF
cdr3_nt: TGTGCCAGCAGCTTAGTAGGGGGACAGGGGGTGTATGAGCAGTTCTTC
d_call: TRBD1
j_call: TRBJ2-1
v_call: TRBV11-2
clone_size: -

cdr3_aa: CASSEALGARRDHQPQHF
cdr3_nt: TGTGCCAGCAGTGAAGCGCTTGGGGCCCGGAGGGACCATCAGCCCCAGCATTTT
d_call: -
j_call: TRBJ1-5
v_call: TRBV6-1
clone_size: -

cdr3_aa: CASSRASGNNEQFF
cdr3_nt: TGTGCCAGCAGCAGAGCTAGCGGGAACAATGAGCAGTTCTTC
d_call: TRBD2
j_call: TRBJ2-1
v_call: TRBV11-2
clone_size: -

cdr3_aa: CASSKDRRTAGELFF
cdr3_nt: TGTGCCAGCAGCAAAGATCGGAGGACCGCCGGGGAGCTGTTTTTT
d_call: -
j_call: TRBJ2-2
v_call: TRBV21-1
clone_size: -

cdr3_aa: CAWSVGSAGGYTF
cdr3_nt: TGTGCCTGGAGTGTTGGCTCTGCTGGGGGCTACACCTTC
d_call: -
j_call: TRBJ1-2
v_call: TRBV30
clone_size: -

cdr3_aa: CAWSVRGDEQYF
cdr3_nt: TGTGCCTGGAGTGTACGAGGGGACGAGCAGTACTTC
d_call: -
j_call: TRBJ2-7
v_call: TRBV30
clone_size: -

cdr3_aa: CASSKALVETQYF
cdr3_nt: TGTGCCAGCAGCAAAGCGCTGGTGGAGACCCAGTACTTC
d_call: -
j_call: TRBJ2-5
v_call: TRBV21-1
clone_size: -

cdr3_aa: CASGGVTGNTIYF
cdr3_nt: TGTGCCAGCGGAGGAGTTACTGGAAACACCATATATTTT
d_call: -
j_call: TRBJ1-3
v_call: TRBV9
clone_size: -